This T cell receptor (beta chain) was recorded in a study of sequential checkpoint blockade in melanoma. Study-level information: Arm A got nivolumab then ipilimumab; arm B the reverse, 1:1.

The table came from immunoSEQ multiplex PCR; TCRdb's copy has only in-frame clones and leaves some out. The repertoire holds some 20,000 clones, with around 86% as singletons. As for treatment: randomized to nivolumab then ipilimumab (arm A) or the reverse (arm B). None of the patients previously received DNA-damaging chemotherapy. The TCR originated in a human donor with melanoma. Source: CD8+ T cells sorted from blood (inferred from file names), taken from a patient given nivolumab and ipilimumab in sequence.

CDR3 DNA: TGCGCCAGCAGCCGGACAGGGTTCTCCTACGAGCAGTACTTC. Translated: CASSRTGFSYEQYF. This chain links TRBV5-1 with TRBJ2-5; 8 positions match TRBD1. TRBJ2-7 explains the end of the DNA better; the J call may be wrong. Germline V gene data show CDR1 as SGHRS and CDR2 as YFSETQ. CDR3 length: 14 residues.